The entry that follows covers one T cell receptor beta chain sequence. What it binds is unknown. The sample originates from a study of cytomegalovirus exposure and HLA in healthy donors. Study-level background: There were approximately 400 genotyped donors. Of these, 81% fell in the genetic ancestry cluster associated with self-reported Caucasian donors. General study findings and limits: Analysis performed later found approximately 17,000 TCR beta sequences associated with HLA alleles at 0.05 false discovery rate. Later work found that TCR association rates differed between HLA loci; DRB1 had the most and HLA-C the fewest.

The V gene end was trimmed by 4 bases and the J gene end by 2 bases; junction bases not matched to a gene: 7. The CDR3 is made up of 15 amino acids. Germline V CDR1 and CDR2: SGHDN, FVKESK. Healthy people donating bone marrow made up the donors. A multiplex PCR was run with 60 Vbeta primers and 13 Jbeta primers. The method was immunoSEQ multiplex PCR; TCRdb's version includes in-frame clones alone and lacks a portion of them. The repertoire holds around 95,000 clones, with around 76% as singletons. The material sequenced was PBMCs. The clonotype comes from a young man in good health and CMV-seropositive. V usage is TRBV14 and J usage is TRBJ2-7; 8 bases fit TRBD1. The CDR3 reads CASSLRDRITYEQYF. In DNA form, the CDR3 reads TGTGCCAGCAGCCTTCGGGACAGGATAACCTACGAGCAGTACTTC.